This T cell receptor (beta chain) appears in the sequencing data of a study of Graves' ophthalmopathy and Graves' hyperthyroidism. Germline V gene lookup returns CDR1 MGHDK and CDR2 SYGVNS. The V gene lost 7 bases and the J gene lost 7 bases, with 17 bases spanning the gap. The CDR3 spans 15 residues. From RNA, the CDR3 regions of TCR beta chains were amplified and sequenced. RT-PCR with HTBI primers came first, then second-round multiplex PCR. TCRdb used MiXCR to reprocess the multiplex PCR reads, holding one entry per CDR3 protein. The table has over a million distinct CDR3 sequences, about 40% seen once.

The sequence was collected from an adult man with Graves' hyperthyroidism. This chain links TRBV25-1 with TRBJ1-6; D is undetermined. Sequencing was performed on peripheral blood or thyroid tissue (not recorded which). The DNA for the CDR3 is TGTGCCAGCACGGGGTGGGGTTTGAAAAATTCACCCCTCCACTTT. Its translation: CASTGWGLKNSPLHF.